The next 21 T cell receptor beta chains were all read from a single sample in a study of breast tumors, draining lymph nodes, adjacent tissues. In TCRdb, the multiplex PCR reads were re-called with MiXCR into one record per CDR3 protein. Of 270,000 or so distinct CDR3 sequences in the sample, about 30% were seen once. Samples came from axillary lymph nodes draining the breast cancer. Material for sequencing was axillary lymph node tissue. The receptor source for this set is a female donor with breast cancer. Some clones in this sample may be carry-over from other donors' samples.

In this sample, this clonotype turned up a few times. The rearrangement joins TRBV27 to TRBJ1-5; tentatively, D is TRBD1 (5 bases). The CDR3 is made up of 15 amino acids. Trimming left V 6 bases short and J 7 bases short, with 19 bases between. Per the germline V gene, CDR1 is MNHEY and CDR2 is SMNVEV (reference sequence). CDR3 sequence: CASRPAGGMRQPQHF. CDR3 sequence (DNA): TGTGCCAGCAGGCCAGCGGGGGGAATGCGGCAGCCCCAGCATTTT.

This clonotype was counted at least ten times. A much larger clone differs by one base, so this may be a read error. J is TRBJ2-1 and V is TRBV24-1, with 7 bases aligning to TRBD2. This CDR3 is built from 15 residues. The germline CDR1 and CDR2 sequences are KGHDR and SFDVKD. The CDR3 coding sequence is TGTGCCACCAGTGATCAGCGGGGCGCCTACAATGGGCAGTTCTTC. This encodes CATSDQRGAYNGQFF.

As for this clonotype: The junction differs from germline at one of its ends, possibly a read error. V usage is TRBV20-1 and J usage is TRBJ1-5; unclear D gene. Germline V lookup: CDR1 DFQATT, CDR2 SNEGSKA (reference sequence). The CDR3 is made up of 13 amino acids. The CDR3 sequence: CSARGWRENNEHF. In DNA form, the CDR3 reads TGCAGTGCCAGAGGTTGGCGGGAGAACAATGAGCATTTT.

This clonotype was seen repeatedly, ten times or more. CDR3 sequence reads: CASIGTTQETQYF. CDR3 DNA sequence: TGTGCCAGCATCGGGACAACGCAAGAGACCCAGTACTTC. The rearrangement links TRBV2 to TRBJ2-5, with D perhaps TRBD1 (6 bases). Germline V lookup: CDR1 SNHLY, CDR2 FYNNEI. V shed 7 bases and J shed 2 bases, with 11 bases lying between them. CDR3 length equals 13 residues.

This clonotype was recorded once. Germline and junction disagree at one end, which may indicate a read error. The rearrangement joins TRBV5-4 to TRBJ1-1, with no clear D. Germline V lookup: CDR1 SGHNT, CDR2 YYREEE (reference sequence). The CDR3 spans 16 residues. In nucleotides, the CDR3 is TGTGCCTGCAGCTTCACTTTCGGAGCCTTGGGCACTGAAGCTTTCTTT. Translating gives CACSFTFGALGTEAFF.

The DNA of the CDR3 is TGTGCCAGCAGCCGGCGACTAGCGAACAATGAGCAGTTCTTC. It encodes CASSRRLANNEQFF. This rearrangement joins TRBV3-1 to TRBJ2-1; 8 positions match TRBD2. V lost 4 bases and J lost 5; bases outside the gene matches: 4. Germline loops: CDR1 LGHDT, CDR2 YNNKEL (reference sequence). The CDR3 has 14 residues.

This clonotype occurred many times. The chain recombines TRBV7-2 with TRBJ2-6; 7 bases fit TRBD1. Germline trimming cut 2 bases from V and 0 bases from J; bases unmatched to any gene: 7. Germline values: CDR1 SGHTA, CDR2 FQGNSA. The CDR3 sequence is 18 residues long. The DNA for the CDR3 is TGTGCCAGCAGCTTAAGACAGGGAAGTTTCTCTGGGGCCAACGTCCTGACTTTC. It translates to CASSLRQGSFSGANVLTF.

The table lists this clonotype with many counts. The chain joins TRBV29-1 to TRBJ2-5; the D gene is possibly TRBD2 (5 bases). Trimming took off 3 bases at V and 4 bases at J, with 9 bases between the two ends. Germline CDR1 reads SQVTM; CDR2 reads ANQGSEA. The CDR3 covers 12 residues. The CDR3 sequence is CSVDQEAETQYF. CDR3 coding DNA: TGCAGCGTTGATCAGGAGGCAGAGACCCAGTACTTC. The full variable domain, with the rest looked up from reference TRBV29-1 and TRBJ2-5, is SAVISQKPSRDICQRGTSLTIQCQVDSQVTMMFWYRQQPGQSLTLIATANQGSEATYESGFVIDKFPISRPNLTFSTLTVSNMSPEDSSIYLCSVDQEAETQYFGPGTRLLVL.

This clonotype was seen repeatedly, ten times or more. This chain joins TRBV6-1 and TRBJ1-4; D is uncertain. The germline V and J ends were trimmed by 1 base and 3 bases, with 6 bases remaining between them. Germline loops: CDR1 MNHNS, CDR2 SASEGT. This CDR3 contains 14 residues. The CDR3 is CASSEGAANEKLFF. The CDR3 DNA follows: TGTGCCAGCAGTGAAGGTGCTGCTAATGAAAAACTGTTTTTT.

This sequence joins TRBV10-1 and TRBJ2-3; 9 bases map to TRBD2. Germline V gene data show CDR1 as WNHNN and CDR2 as SYGVQD (reference sequence). CDR3 length equals 12 residues. Trimming removed 5 bases from V and 13 bases from J; junction bases left unmatched: 7. The CDR3: CASSLSGSAEYF. The DNA of the CDR3 is TGCGCCAGCAGTCTTAGCGGGAGCGCTGAGTATTTT.

The chain uses TRBV19 and TRBJ1-6; possible D gene TRBD1, 5 bases. This CDR3 contains 14 residues. From germline, CDR1 is LNHDA and CDR2 SQIVND (reference sequence). V dropped 8 bases and J dropped 11 bases, with 19 bases sitting between them. CDR3 DNA sequence: TGTGCCAGTGGGGGGGGAGCAGGGCATCCACCCCTCCACTTT. Its translation: CASGGGAGHPPLHF.

Of note for this clonotype: Relative to the germline gene, one junction end is altered; a read error may explain this. This chain uses TRBV7-2 with TRBJ2-1; D unclear. Looked up from germline, CDR1 is SGHTA and CDR2 is FQGNSA. CDR3 length equals 11 residues. CDR3 region: CAGSLSHEQFF. The CDR3 region has the DNA TGTGCCGGCAGCCTGTCTCATGAGCAGTTCTTC.

The gene calls are TRBV12-3 or TRBV12-4 and TRBJ2-1, with 12 bases lining up with TRBD2. V trimming: 11 bases; J trimming: 4 bases; junction bases outside the gene matches: 15. This CDR3 region has 17 residues. The CDR3 sequence: CAGTNRTSGISYNEQFF. CDR3 bases: TGTGCCGGCACCAACCGGACTAGCGGGATCTCTTACAATGAGCAGTTCTTC.

Comments on this clonotype: With a much larger clone just one base away, this may be a read error. The J gene is TRBJ2-1, the V gene TRBV2, with 10 bases identical to TRBD2. CDR1 and CDR2 from the germline V gene are SNHLY and FYNNEI. The CDR3 has 18 residues. The CDR3 DNA reads TGTGCCAGCAGTGAATTGGGACTAGCGCCTATACTAGATACTGAGCACTTCTTC. It yields the protein CASSELGLAPILDTEHFF.

J is TRBJ2-1 and V is TRBV7-2; 9 bases line up with TRBD1. Unmatched junction bases numbered 8, after V lost 9 bases and J lost 5 bases. From germline, CDR1 is SGHTA and CDR2 FQGNSA. The CDR3 extends over 14 amino acids. DNA of the CDR3: TGTGCCAGTGCGGGGACAGGGTTCAACAATGAGCAGTTCTTC. Translation: CASAGTGFNNEQFF.

The table lists this clonotype with many counts. The rearrangement uses TRBV10-2 and TRBJ2-7; no firm D call. The germline V and J ends were trimmed by 6 bases and 4 bases, with 4 bases remaining between them. Germline assignment: CDR1 WSHSY and CDR2 SAAADI. The CDR3 loop spans 10 amino acids. The CDR3 sequence: CASRGYEQYF. The CDR3 coding sequence is TGCGCCAGCAGGGGTTACGAGCAGTACTTC.

Remarks on this clonotype: A read error may be the cause here, since a much bigger clone is one base away. V and J are TRBV6-1 and TRBJ2-7; D remains ambiguous. The CDR3 has 12 residues. CDR1 and CDR2 from the germline V gene are MNHNS and SASEGT. DNA of the CDR3: TGTGCCACCACTGGGTGGACCTACAAGCAGTACTTC. Its translation: CATTGWTYKQYF.

Many counts were recorded for this clonotype. The chain couples TRBV12-3 or TRBV12-4 to TRBJ2-1; TRBD2 matches at 7 bases. The length of the CDR3 is 11 residues. After removal of 3 bases from V and 13 bases from J, the junction contained 3 bases not matched to a gene. CDR3 region: CASSFRLAQFF. CDR3 sequence (DNA): TGTGCCAGCAGTTTCAGACTAGCCCAGTTCTTC.

This clonotype was recorded at least ten times. The rearrangement joins TRBV7-3 to TRBJ2-1, with D tentatively TRBD1 or TRBD2 (5 bases each). This CDR3 comprises 14 residues. Per germline, CDR1 SGHTA and CDR2 FQGTGA. Trimming shortened V by 5 bases and J by 5 bases, and 13 bases separated the two germline ends. CDR3 region: CASSPRGPNNEQFF. CDR3 bases: TGTGCCAGCAGCCCCCGGGGCCCCAACAATGAGCAGTTCTTC.

This clonotype was observed many times. J is TRBJ2-1 and V is TRBV9; D unclear. Trimming took 0 bases from V and 1 from J, leaving 8 bases between them. Germline V gene data show CDR1 as SGDLS and CDR2 as YYNGEE. The CDR3 length is 15 residues. The CDR3 sequence is CASSVDGPSYNEQFF. The CDR3, as DNA: TGTGCCAGCAGCGTAGACGGGCCATCCTACAATGAGCAGTTCTTC.

In its sample, this clonotype was seen once. This chain's CDR3 is CSVGTSGGGGTDTQYF. As DNA, the CDR3 is TGCAGCGTTGGGACTAGCGGGGGGGGGGGCACAGATACGCAGTATTTT. This chain links TRBV29-1 with TRBJ2-3, with 15 positions matching TRBD2. Germline V gene data show CDR1 as SQVTM and CDR2 as ANQGSEA. The CDR3 spans 16 residues. V trimming: 4 bases; J trimming: 1 base; junction bases outside the gene matches: 3.